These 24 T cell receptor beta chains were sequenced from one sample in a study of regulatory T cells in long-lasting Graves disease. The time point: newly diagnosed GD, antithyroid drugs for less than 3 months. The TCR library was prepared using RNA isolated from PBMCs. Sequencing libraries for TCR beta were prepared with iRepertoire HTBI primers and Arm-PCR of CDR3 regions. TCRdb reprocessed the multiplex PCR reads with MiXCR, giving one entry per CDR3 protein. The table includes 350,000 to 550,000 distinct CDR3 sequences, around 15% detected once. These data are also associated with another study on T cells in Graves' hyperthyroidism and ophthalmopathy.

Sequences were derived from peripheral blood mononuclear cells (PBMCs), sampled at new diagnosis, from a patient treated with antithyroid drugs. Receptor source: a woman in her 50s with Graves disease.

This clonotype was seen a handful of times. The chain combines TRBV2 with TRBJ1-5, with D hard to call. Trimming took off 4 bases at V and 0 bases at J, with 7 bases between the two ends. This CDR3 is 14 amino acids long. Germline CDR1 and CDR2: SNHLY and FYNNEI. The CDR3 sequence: CASSATASNQPQHF. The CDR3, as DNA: TGTGCCAGCAGTGCCACAGCTAGCAATCAGCCCCAGCATTTT.

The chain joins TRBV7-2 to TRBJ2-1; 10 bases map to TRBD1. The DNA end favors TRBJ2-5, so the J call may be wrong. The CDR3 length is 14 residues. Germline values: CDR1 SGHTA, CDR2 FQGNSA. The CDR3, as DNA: TGTGCCAGCAGCGCCGGGACAGGGGTAGAGACCCAGTACTTC. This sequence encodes CASSAGTGVETQYF.

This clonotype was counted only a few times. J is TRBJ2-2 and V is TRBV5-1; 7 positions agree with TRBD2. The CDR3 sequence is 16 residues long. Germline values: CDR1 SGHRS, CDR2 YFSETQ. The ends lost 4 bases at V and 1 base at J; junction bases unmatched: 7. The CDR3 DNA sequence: TGCGCCAGCAGCCCCCTCGCTAGCGGGAACACCGGGGAGCTGTTTTTT. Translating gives CASSPLASGNTGELFF. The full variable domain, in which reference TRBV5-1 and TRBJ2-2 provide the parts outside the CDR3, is KAGVTQTPRYLIKTRGQQVTLSCSPISGHRSVSWYQQTPGQGLQFLFEYFSETQRNKGNFPGRFSGRQFSNSRSEMNVSTLELGDSALYLCASSPLASGNTGELFFGEGSRLTVL.

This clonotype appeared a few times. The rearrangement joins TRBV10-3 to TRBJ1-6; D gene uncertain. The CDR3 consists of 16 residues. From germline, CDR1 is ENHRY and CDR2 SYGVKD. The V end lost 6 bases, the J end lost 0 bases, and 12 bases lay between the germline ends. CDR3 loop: CAIRDSVSSYNSPLHF. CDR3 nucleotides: TGTGCCATCAGAGACTCCGTGAGCTCCTATAATTCACCCCTCCACTTT.

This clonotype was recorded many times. This CDR3 is CASSRAARHTEAFF. For the CDR3, the DNA is TGTGCCAGCAGCCGCGCCGCACGGCACACTGAAGCTTTCTTT. This rearrangement joins TRBV12-3 or TRBV12-4 to TRBJ1-1; D not certain. This CDR3 comprises 14 residues. Trimming pared 6 bases from V and 3 bases from J, leaving 14 bases between.

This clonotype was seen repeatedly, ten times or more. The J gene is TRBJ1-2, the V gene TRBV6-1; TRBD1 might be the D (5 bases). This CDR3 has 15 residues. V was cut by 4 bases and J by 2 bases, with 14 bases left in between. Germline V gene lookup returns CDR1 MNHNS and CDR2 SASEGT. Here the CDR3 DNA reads TGTGCCAGCAGTGGTGACCCTAAGGGGAACTATGGCTACACCTTC. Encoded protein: CASSGDPKGNYGYTF.

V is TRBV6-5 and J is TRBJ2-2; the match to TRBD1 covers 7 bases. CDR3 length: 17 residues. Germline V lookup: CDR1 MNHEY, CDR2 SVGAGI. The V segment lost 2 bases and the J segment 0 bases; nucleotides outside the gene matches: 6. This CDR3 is CASSYRRTGPNTGELFF. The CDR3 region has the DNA TGTGCCAGCAGTTACAGGAGGACAGGACCGAACACCGGGGAGCTGTTTTTT.

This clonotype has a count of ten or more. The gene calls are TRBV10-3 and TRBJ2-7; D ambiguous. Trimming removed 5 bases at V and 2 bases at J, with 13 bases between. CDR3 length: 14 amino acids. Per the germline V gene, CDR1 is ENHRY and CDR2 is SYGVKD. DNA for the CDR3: TGTGCCATCAGTCCCAGGCCGCTTACCTACGAGCAGTACTTC. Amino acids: CAISPRPLTYEQYF.

CDR3 region: CASSIRGSSGIQYF. CDR3 DNA sequence: TGTGCCAGCAGTATCCGGGGTTCGAGCGGCATTCAGTACTTC. V and J are TRBV27 and TRBJ2-4; D perhaps matches TRBD2 (5 bases). This CDR3 region has 14 residues. With 5 bases removed from V and 9 bases from J, the gap between germline ends came to 17 bases. CDR1 MNHEY and CDR2 SMNVEV come from the germline V gene (reference sequence).

The CDR3 region is CASSGSTLPIPNEQFF. In DNA, the CDR3 is TGCGCCAGCAGTGGCAGCACTCTACCCATCCCCAATGAGCAGTTCTTC. This chain joins TRBV10-1 and TRBJ2-1; no firm D call. Germline CDR1 is WNHNN and CDR2 is SYGVQD (reference sequence). The CDR3 sequence is 16 residues long. Trimming removed 4 bases at V and 6 bases at J, with 19 bases between.

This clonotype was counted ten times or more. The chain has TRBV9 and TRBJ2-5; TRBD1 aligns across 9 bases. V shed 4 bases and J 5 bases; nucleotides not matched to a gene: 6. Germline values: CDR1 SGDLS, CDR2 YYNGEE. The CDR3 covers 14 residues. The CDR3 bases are TGTGCCAGCAGCCTCAGACAGGGGGGTGAGACCCAGTACTTC. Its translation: CASSLRQGGETQYF.

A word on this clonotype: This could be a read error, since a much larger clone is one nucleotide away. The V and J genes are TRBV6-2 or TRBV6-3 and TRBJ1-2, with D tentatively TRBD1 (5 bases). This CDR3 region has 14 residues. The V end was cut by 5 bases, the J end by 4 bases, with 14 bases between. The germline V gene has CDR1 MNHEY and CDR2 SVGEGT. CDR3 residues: CASSEGRGAYGYTF. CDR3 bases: TGTGCCAGCAGTGAAGGGAGGGGAGCCTATGGCTACACCTTC.

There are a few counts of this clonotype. The CDR3 DNA reads as TGTGCCAGCAGCCAAGATGAGACACAGCAGTACTTC. Encoded protein: CASSQDETQQYF. This chain connects TRBV14 to TRBJ2-7; D is undetermined. Germline-derived CDR1 and CDR2 are SGHDN and FVKESK. The V end lost 0 bases, the J end lost 8 bases, and 8 bases lay between the germline ends. The CDR3 totals 12 residues. Variable domain in full (rest from reference TRBV14 and TRBJ2-7): EAGVTQFPSHSVIEKGQTVTLRCDPISGHDNLYWYRRVMGKEIKFLLHFVKESKQDESGMPNNRFLAERTGGTYSTLKVQPAELEDSGVYFCASSQDETQQYFGPGTRLTVT.

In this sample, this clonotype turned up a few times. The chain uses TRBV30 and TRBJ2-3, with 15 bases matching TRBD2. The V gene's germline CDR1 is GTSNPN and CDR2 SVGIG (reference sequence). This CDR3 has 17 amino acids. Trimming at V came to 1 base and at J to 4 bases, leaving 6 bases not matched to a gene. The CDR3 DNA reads TGTGCCTGGAGTGCCGACCGGACTAGCGGGAGGGCAGATACGCAGTATTTT. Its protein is CAWSADRTSGRADTQYF. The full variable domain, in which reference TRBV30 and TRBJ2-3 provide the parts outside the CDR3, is SQTIHQWPATLVQPVGSPLSLECTVEGTSNPNLYWYRQAAGRGLQLLFYSVGIGQISSEVPQNLSASRPQDRQFILSSKKLLLSDSGFYLCAWSADRTSGRADTQYFGPGTRLTVL.

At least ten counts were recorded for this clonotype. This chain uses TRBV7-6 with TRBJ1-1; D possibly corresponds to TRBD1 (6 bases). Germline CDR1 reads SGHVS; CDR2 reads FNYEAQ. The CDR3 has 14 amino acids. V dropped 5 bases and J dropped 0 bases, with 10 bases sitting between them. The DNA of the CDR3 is TGTGCCAGCAGCCAGGGACAAGTGAACACTGAAGCTTTCTTT. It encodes CASSQGQVNTEAFF.

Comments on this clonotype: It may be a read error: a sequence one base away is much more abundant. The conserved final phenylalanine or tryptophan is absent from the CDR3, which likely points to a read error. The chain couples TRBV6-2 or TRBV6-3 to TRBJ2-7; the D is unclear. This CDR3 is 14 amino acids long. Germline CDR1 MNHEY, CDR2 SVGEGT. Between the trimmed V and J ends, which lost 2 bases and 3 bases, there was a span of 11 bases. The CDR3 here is CASSYGGPDYEQYS. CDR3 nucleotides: TGTGCCAGCAGTTACGGTGGTCCTGACTACGAGCAGTACTCC.

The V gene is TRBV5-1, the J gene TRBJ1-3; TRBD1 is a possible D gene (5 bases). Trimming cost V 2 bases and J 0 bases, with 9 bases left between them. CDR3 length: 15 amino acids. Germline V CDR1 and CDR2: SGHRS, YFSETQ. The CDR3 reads CASSLGTFSGNTIYF. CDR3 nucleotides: TGCGCCAGCAGCTTAGGGACCTTCTCTGGAAACACCATATATTTT. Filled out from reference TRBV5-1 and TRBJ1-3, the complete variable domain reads KAGVTQTPRYLIKTRGQQVTLSCSPISGHRSVSWYQQTPGQGLQFLFEYFSETQRNKGNFPGRFSGRQFSNSRSEMNVSTLELGDSALYLCASSLGTFSGNTIYFGEGSWLTVV.

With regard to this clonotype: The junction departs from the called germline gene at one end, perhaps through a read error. The CDR3 DNA sequence: TGCAGTGCTAGGGCCGACGGCTACGAGCGGTACTTC. Its protein is CSARADGYERYF. The rearrangement uses TRBV20-1 and TRBJ2-7; the D is unclear. Germline values: CDR1 DFQATT, CDR2 SNEGSKA (reference sequence). The CDR3 contains 12 residues.

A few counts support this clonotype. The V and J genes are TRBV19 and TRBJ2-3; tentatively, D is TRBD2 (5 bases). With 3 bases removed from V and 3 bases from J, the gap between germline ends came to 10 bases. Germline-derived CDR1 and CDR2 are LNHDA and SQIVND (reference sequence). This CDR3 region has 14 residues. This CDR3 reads CASSMRAGTDTQYF. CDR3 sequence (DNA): TGTGCCAGTAGTATGAGGGCGGGTACAGATACGCAGTATTTT.

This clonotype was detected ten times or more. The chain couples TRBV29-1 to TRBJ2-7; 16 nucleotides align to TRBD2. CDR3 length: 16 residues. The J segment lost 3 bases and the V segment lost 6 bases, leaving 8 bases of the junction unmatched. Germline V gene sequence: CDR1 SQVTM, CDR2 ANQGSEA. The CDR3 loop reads CSVPGGLAGGSYEQYF. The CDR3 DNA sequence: TGCAGCGTCCCTGGGGGACTAGCGGGAGGGAGCTACGAGCAGTACTTC.

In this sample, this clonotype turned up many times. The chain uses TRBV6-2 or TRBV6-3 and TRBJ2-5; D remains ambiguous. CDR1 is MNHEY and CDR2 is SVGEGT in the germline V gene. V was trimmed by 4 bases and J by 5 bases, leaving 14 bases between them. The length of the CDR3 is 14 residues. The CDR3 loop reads CASSLGRWVETQYF. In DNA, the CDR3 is TGTGCCAGCAGTTTAGGGCGTTGGGTGGAGACCCAGTACTTC.

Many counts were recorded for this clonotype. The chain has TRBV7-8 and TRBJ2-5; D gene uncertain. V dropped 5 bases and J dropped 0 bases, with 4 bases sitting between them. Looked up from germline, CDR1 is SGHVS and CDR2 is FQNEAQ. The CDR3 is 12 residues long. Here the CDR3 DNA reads TGTGCCAGCAGCCAGTACCAAGAGACCCAGTACTTC. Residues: CASSQYQETQYF.

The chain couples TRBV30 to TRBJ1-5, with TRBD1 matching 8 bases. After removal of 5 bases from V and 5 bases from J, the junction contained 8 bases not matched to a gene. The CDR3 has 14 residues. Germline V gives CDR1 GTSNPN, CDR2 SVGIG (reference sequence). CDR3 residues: CAWAPDRADQPQHF. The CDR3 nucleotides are TGTGCCTGGGCCCCGGACAGGGCGGATCAGCCCCAGCATTTT.

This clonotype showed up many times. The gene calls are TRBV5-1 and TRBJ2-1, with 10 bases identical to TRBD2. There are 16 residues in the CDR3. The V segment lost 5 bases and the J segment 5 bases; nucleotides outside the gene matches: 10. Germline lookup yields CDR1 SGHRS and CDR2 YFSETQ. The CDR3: CASSFAGTSVNNEQFF. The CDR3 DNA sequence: TGCGCCAGCAGTTTTGCCGGGACTAGCGTTAACAATGAGCAGTTCTTC.